This T cell receptor (beta chain) is drawn from a study of long-term antiretroviral therapy in people with HIV. General study findings and limits: Pre-ART expanded clones dominated the repertoire at every time point. In HIV, the repertoires covered a tighter span of CDR3 lengths than in controls.

The assay, immunoSEQ v3.0, was run at survey level. Method: immunoSEQ multiplex PCR; TCRdb's copy keeps in-frame clones and lacks some. The sample includes about 36,000 clones, more than 80% of them seen just once. This CDR3 has 15 amino acids. The germline V gene has CDR1 SGHDT and CDR2 YYEEEE. The V gene end was trimmed by 2 bases and the J gene end by 6 bases; junction bases not matched to a gene: 6. Turning to this clone: The antigen is not known.

V and J are TRBV5-6 and TRBJ2-2; 8 nucleotides match TRBD2. The clonotype comes from a man aged 30-40 years with HIV. The specimen was unsorted PBMCs, collected 3.4 years after starting antiretroviral therapy. The CDR3 protein is CASSFGTSGAGELFF. In DNA, the CDR3 is TGTGCCAGCAGCTTCGGGACTAGTGGCGCCGGGGAGCTGTTTTTT.